This TCR beta chain comes out of a study of blood T cell repertoires in COVID-19. Across the study: COVID-19 samples from acute and convalescent phases originated in the United States, Italy and Spain. Sample material is recorded as cDNA or gDNA derived from T cells, B-cell-depleted T cells, or PBMCs.

Method: immunoSEQ multiplex PCR; TCRdb's copy keeps in-frame clones and lacks some. The table records more than 200,000 clones, around 88% of them present only once. The ends were cut back, 0 bases at V and 3 bases at J, with 11 bases in the middle. The CDR3 extends over 15 amino acids. Germline values: CDR1 LGHNA, CDR2 YSLEER. The chain uses TRBV4-3 and TRBJ1-2; the D gene is possibly TRBD1 (5 bases). The sample taken for sequencing was peripheral blood. This TCR came from a man older than 75 with acute or convalescent COVID-19. The CDR3 DNA is TGCGCCAGCAGCCAAGATATTGGGGCTGACTATGGCTACACCTTC. This translates into CASSQDIGADYGYTF.